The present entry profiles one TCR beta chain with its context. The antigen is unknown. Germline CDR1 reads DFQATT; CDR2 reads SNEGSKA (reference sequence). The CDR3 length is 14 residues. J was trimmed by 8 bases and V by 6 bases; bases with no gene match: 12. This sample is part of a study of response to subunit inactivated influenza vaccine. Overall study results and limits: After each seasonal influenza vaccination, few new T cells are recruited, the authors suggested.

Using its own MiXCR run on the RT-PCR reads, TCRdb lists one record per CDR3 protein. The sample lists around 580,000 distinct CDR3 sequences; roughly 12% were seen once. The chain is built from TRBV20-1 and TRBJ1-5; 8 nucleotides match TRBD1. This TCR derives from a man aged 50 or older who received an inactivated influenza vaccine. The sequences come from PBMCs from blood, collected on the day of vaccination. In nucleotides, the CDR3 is TGCAGTGCCCTACCGCTCAGGGGGCTAGAGCCCCAGCATTTT. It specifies CSALPLRGLEPQHF.